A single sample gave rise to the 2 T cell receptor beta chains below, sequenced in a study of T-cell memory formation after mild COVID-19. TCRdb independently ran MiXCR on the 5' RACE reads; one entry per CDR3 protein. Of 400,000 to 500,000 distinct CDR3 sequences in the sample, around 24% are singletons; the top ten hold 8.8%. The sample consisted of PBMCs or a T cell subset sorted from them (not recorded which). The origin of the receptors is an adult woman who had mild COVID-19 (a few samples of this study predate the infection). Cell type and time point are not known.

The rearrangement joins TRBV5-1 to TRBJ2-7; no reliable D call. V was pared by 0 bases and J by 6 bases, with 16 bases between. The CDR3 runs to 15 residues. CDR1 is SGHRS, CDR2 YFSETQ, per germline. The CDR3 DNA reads TGCGCCAGCAGCTTGGTCGGGCCCCAGGCTCTCGAGCAGTACTTC. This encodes CASSLVGPQALEQYF.

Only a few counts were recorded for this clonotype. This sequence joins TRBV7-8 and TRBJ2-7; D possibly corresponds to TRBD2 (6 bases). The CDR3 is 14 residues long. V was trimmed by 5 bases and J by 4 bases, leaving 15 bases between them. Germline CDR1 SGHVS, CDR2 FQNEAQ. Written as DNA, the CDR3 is TGTGCCAGCAGCGTCCGTGGGCGGGGATACGAGCAGTACTTC. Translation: CASSVRGRGYEQYF.